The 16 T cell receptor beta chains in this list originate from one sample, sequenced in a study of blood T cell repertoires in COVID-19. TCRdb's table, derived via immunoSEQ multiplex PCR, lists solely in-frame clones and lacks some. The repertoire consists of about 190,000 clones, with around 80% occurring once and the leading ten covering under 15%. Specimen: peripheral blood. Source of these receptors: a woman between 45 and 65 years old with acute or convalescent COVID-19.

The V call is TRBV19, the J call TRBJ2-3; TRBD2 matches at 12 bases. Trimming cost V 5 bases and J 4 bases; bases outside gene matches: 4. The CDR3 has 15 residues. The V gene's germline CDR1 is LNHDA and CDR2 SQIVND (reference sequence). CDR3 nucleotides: TGTGCCAGTAGTTCTGCTAGCGGGGGGGCAGATACGCAGTATTTT. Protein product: CASSSASGGADTQYF.

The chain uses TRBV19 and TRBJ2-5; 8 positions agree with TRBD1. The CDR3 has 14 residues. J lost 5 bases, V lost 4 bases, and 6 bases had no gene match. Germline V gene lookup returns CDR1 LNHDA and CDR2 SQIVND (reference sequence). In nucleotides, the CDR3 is TGTGCCAGTAGTAAAAGGGACAGGTGGGAGACCCAGTACTTC. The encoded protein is CASSKRDRWETQYF. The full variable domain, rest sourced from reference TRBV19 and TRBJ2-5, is DGGITQSPKYLFRKEGQNVTLSCEQNLNHDAMYWYRQDPGQGLRLIYYSQIVNDFQKGDIAEGYSVSREKKESFPLTVTSAQKNPTAFYLCASSKRDRWETQYFGPGTRLLVL.

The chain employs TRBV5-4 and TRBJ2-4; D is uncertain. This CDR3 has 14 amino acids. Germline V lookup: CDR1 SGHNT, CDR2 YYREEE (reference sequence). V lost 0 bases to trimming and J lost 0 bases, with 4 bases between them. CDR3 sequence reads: CASSLDRAKNIQYF. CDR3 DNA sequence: TGTGCCAGCAGCTTGGACAGAGCCAAAAACATTCAGTACTTC.

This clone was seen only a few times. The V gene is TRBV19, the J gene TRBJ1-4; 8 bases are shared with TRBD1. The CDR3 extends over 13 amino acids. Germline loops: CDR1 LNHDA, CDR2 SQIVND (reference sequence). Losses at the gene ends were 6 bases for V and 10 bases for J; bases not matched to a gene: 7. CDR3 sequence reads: CASRAGGIGKLFF. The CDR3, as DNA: TGTGCCAGTAGGGCAGGGGGCATCGGAAAACTGTTTTTT. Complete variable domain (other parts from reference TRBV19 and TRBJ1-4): DGGITQSPKYLFRKEGQNVTLSCEQNLNHDAMYWYRQDPGQGLRLIYYSQIVNDFQKGDIAEGYSVSREKKESFPLTVTSAQKNPTAFYLCASRAGGIGKLFFGSGTQLSVL.

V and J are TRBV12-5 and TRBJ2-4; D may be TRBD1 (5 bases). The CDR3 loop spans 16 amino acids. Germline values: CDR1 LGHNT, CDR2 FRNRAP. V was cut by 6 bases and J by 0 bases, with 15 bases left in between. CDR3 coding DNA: TGTGCTAGTGGCCCGACAGACTTACTAGCCAAAAACATTCAGTACTTC. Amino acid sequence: CASGPTDLLAKNIQYF.

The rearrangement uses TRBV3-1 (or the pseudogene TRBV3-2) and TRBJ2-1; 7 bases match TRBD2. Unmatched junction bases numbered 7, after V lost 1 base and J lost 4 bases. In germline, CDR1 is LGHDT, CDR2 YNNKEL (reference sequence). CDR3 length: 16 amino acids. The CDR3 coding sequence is TGTGCCAGCAGCCAAGTAACGGGAGGAGATTACAATGAGCAGTTCTTC. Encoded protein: CASSQVTGGDYNEQFF.

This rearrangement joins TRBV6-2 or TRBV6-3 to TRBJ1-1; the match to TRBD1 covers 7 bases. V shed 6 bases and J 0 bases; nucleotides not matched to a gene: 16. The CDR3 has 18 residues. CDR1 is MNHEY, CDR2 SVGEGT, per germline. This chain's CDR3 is CASSQIPTGRHMNTEAFF. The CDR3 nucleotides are TGTGCCAGCAGCCAGATCCCGACAGGGAGACATATGAACACTGAAGCTTTCTTT.

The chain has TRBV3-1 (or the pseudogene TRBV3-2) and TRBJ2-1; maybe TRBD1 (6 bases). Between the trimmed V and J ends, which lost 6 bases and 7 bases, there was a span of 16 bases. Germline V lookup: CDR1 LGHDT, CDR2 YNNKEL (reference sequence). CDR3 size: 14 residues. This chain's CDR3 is CASSLPGHLNEQFF. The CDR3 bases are TGTGCCAGCAGTCTACCGGGACACCTGAATGAGCAGTTCTTC.

The CDR3 DNA is TGTGCCACCAGTGAAGGGGGACAGGGGAAGGATCAGCCCCAGCATTTT. As protein: CATSEGGQGKDQPQHF. The chain links TRBV24-1 to TRBJ1-5; 10 nucleotides line up with TRBD1. The CDR3 is 16 residues long. V lost 4 bases, J lost 5 bases, and 7 bases stayed unmatched. Germline V CDR1 and CDR2: KGHDR, SFDVKD.

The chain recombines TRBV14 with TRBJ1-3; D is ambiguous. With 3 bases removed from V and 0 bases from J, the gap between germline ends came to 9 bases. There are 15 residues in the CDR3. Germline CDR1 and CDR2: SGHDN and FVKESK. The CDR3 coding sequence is TGTGCCAGCAGCCACCAGTCCCTCTCTGGAAACACCATATATTTT. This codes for CASSHQSLSGNTIYF.

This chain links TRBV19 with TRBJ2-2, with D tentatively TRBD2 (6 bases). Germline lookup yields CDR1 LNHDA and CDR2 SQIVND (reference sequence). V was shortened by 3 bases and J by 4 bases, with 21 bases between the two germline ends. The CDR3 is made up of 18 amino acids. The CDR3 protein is CASSIIGYGGVGTGELFF. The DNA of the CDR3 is TGTGCCAGTAGTATCATAGGTTACGGGGGTGTTGGCACCGGGGAGCTGTTTTTT. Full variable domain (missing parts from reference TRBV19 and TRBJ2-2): DGGITQSPKYLFRKEGQNVTLSCEQNLNHDAMYWYRQDPGQGLRLIYYSQIVNDFQKGDIAEGYSVSREKKESFPLTVTSAQKNPTAFYLCASSIIGYGGVGTGELFFGEGSRLTVL.

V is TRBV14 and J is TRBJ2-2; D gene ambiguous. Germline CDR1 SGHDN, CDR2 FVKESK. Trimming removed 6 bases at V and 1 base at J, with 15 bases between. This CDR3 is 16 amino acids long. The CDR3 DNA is TGTGCCAGCAGGCGTCTACACGGAGTGAACACCGGGGAGCTGTTTTTT. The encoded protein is CASRRLHGVNTGELFF.

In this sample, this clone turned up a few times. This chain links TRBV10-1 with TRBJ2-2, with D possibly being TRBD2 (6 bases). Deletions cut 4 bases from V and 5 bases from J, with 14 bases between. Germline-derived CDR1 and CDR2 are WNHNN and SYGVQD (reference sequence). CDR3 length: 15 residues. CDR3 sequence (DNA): TGCGCCAGCAGTGTTCGGGGGATGGGTACCGGGGAGCTGTTTTTT. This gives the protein CASSVRGMGTGELFF.

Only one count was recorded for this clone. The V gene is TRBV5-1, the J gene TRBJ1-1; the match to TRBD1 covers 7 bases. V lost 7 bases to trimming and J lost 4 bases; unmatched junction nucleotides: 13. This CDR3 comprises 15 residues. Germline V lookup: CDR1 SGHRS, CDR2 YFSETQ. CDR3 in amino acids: CASGLIKQGPTEAFF. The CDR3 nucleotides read TGCGCCAGCGGTTTGATAAAACAGGGGCCCACTGAAGCTTTCTTT.

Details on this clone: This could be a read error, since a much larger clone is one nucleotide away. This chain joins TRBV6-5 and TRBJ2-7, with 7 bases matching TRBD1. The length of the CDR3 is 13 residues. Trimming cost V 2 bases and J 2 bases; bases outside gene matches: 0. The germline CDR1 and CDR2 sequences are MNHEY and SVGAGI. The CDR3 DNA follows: TGTGCCAGCAGTTACCAGGGGGCCTACGAGCAGTACTTC. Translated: CASSYQGAYEQYF.

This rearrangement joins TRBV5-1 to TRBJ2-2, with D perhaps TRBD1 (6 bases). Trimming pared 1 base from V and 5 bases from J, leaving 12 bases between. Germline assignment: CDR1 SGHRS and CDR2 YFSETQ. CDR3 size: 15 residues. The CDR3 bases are TGCGCCAGCAGCTTGACCCGACAGGAAACCGGGGAGCTGTTTTTT. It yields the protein CASSLTRQETGELFF.